Listed below are T cell receptor beta chains from one sample, sequenced in a study of patients and donors after allogeneic stem cell transplantation. Using its own MiXCR run on the RT-PCR reads, TCRdb lists one record per CDR3 protein. Of 70,000 to 75,000 distinct CDR3 sequences listed, more than 20% are singletons. The source material was blood, either unsorted or a sorted T cell fraction (not recorded which). These receptors came from a human donor who was either an allogeneic HSCT recipient or a stem cell or donor lymphocyte infusion donor (not recorded which). It is not recorded whose cells these are; they may come from a transplant donor. CDR3s include the opening cysteine and the closing phenylalanine or tryptophan. The D gene is left open where the match is weak. Clone size is stated in some rows and not others, as once, few, many or a class when expanded.

V,size,D,J,DNA,CDR3
TRBV20-1,NA,NA,TRBJ2-3,TGCAGTGCTAGGGACGCGTGGGGTACGCAGTATTTT,CSARDAWGTQYF
TRBV10-3,few,NA,TRBJ2-5,TGTGCCATCAGTGGCGGCTGGGGGTCCCAGTACTTC,CAISGGWGSQYF
TRBV5-1,many,NA,TRBJ1-4,TGCGCCAGCAGCCCGGGGACGGCCTCAACTAATGAAAAACTGTTTTTT,CASSPGTASTNEKLFF
TRBV5-1,NA,NA,TRBJ1-4,TGCGCCAGCAGCTTGGAAAGGTGGCAGGGCGATGAAAAACTGTTTTTT,CASSLERWQGDEKLFF
TRBV20-1,few,NA,TRBJ2-1,TGCAGTGCTAGAGATCCACCTGGCAATGAGCAGTTCTTC,CSARDPPGNEQFF
TRBV6-9,once,NA,TRBJ2-4,TGTGCCAGCAGTTATTACCTACTAGATGCCAAAAACATTCAGTACTTC,CASSYYLLDAKNIQYF
TRBV20-1,few,NA,TRBJ2-3,TGCAGTGCTGACGGACTCGGGGGAACAGATACGCAGTATTTT,CSADGLGGTDTQYF
TRBV4-1,NA,NA,TRBJ1-2,TGCGCCAGCAGCCAGGCTCTTCAGGAAAACTATGGCTACACCTTC,CASSQALQENYGYTF
TRBV21-1,few,NA,TRBJ1-1,TGTGCCAGCAGCAAAGAGGGAGCCGGGTCCTCTGGAGCTTTCTTT,CASSKEGAGSSGAFF
TRBV7-9,many,NA,TRBJ1-1,TGTGCCAGCAGCTTATGGACGGGGGCTGCTGAAGCTTTCTTT,CASSLWTGAAEAFF
TRBV25-1,NA,TRBD1,TRBJ2-1,TGTGCCAGCAGACAGGGGAGCTCCTACAATGAGCAGTTCTTC,CASRQGSSYNEQFF
TRBV27,many,TRBD1,TRBJ1-5,TGTGCCAGCAGCAGGACAGGGGGCAATCAGCCCCAGCATTTT,CASSRTGGNQPQHF
TRBV20-1,NA,TRBD2,TRBJ2-3,TGCAGTGCTACGGCGGCGGCTAGCGGGGTCGCAGATACGCAGTATTTT,CSATAAASGVADTQYF
TRBV10-3,few,NA,TRBJ2-3,TGTGCCATCAGTGAAGGTTGGACTCCCCCCGATACGCAGTATTTT,CAISEGWTPPDTQYF
TRBV6-5,NA,NA,TRBJ2-7,TGTGCCAGCAGAAAGGGGGGACTGACTTACGAGCAGTACTTC,CASRKGGLTYEQYF
TRBV27,NA,NA,TRBJ2-5,TGTGCCAGCAGTGGGATATATACCAAAGGGGAGACCCAGTACTTC,CASSGIYTKGETQYF
TRBV5-6,NA,TRBD1,TRBJ1-5,TGTGCCAGCAGCTCGACAGGGTCTCATCAGCCCCAGCATTTT,CASSSTGSHQPQHF
TRBV20-1,NA,NA,TRBJ1-1,TGCAGTGCTAGGCAAGACGTCAGATCGAACACTGAAGCTTTCTTT,CSARQDVRSNTEAFF
TRBV12-5,NA,NA,TRBJ2-3,TGTGCTAGTGGTTTGATCTCGACCCCACTCACAGATACGCAGTATTTT,CASGLISTPLTDTQYF
TRBV7-2,many,NA,TRBJ2-1,TGTGCCAGCAGCTGGTTAGGGCTCAATGAGCAGTTCTTC,CASSWLGLNEQFF
TRBV24-1,NA,TRBD1,TRBJ2-7,TGTGCCACCAGTGATCCCAACGGACAGGGCTATGAGGACGAGCAGTACTTC,CATSDPNGQGYEDEQYF
TRBV12-3/TRBV12-4,NA,TRBD2,TRBJ2-3,TGTGCCAGCAGCCCCGGACTAGCGGGCACAGATACGCAGTATTTT,CASSPGLAGTDTQYF
TRBV18,NA,TRBD1,TRBJ2-5,TGTGCCAGCTCACCATGGAACAGACAGGGGCCGGAGACCCAGTACTTC,CASSPWNRQGPETQYF
TRBV15,NA,NA,TRBJ1-1,TGTGCCACCAGCAGAGACAGTAGGAACACTGAAGCTTTCTTT,CATSRDSRNTEAFF
TRBV7-2,NA,NA,TRBJ1-6,TGTGCCAGCAGCTCTTTGGACCGAAGCCCAAAATGGTCCCTCCACTTT,CASSSLDRSPKWSLHF
TRBV6-5,few,NA,TRBJ1-3,TGTGCCAGCAGGGAGGACCTGGGGAACACCATATATTTT,CASREDLGNTIYF
TRBV12-3/TRBV12-4,many,NA,TRBJ1-2,TGTGCCAGCAGTCCGGCGGGGGGGGAAGGAGGCTACACCTTC,CASSPAGGEGGYTF
TRBV9,NA,TRBD1,TRBJ1-1,TGTGCCAGCAGCGTAGACCCGACAGGGGTGAACACTGAAGCTTTCTTT,CASSVDPTGVNTEAFF
TRBV5-1,NA,TRBD1,TRBJ2-7,TGCGCCAGCAGCCCCGGGACAGGGAGTTACGAGCAGTACTTC,CASSPGTGSYEQYF
TRBV5-1,NA,TRBD2,TRBJ2-1,TGCGCCAGCAGCTTAAAGCTAGCGGGGCCCAATGAGCAGTTCTTC,CASSLKLAGPNEQFF
TRBV4-1,NA,NA,TRBJ2-3,TGCGCCAGCAGCCGAATCCTGGTCCAAGGGGCAGATACGCAGTATTTT,CASSRILVQGADTQYF
TRBV20-1,NA,NA,TRBJ1-1,TGCAGTGCTCTCCTTATCGGGGCTGAAGCTTTCTTT,CSALLIGAEAFF
TRBV7-2,few,NA,TRBJ1-4,TGTGCCAGCAGCCCCAGCGTGGGTGAAAAACTGTTTTTT,CASSPSVGEKLFF
TRBV12-3/TRBV12-4,few,TRBD1,TRBJ1-4,TGTGCCAGCAGACGGACAGGGGGCCATGAAAAACTGTTTTTT,CASRRTGGHEKLFF
TRBV6-5,once,TRBD1,TRBJ2-5,TGTGCCAGCAGTCCCGACAGGGTCCAAGAGACCCAGTACTTC,CASSPDRVQETQYF
TRBV4-2,few,NA,TRBJ1-1,TGTGCCAGCAGCCAAGAGGTAGGCTCCTTGAACACTGAAGCTTTCTTT,CASSQEVGSLNTEAFF
TRBV5-1,NA,NA,TRBJ1-6,TGCGCCAGCAGCTTGGAACCGCGGAATAATTCACCCCTCCACTTT,CASSLEPRNNSPLHF
TRBV20-1,NA,NA,TRBJ1-6,TGCAGTGCGAGGACAGCTACTAATTCACCCCTCCACTTT,CSARTATNSPLHF
TRBV20-1,few,NA,TRBJ2-1,TGCAGTGCTTTTTTATCCCTAGCGAAAAGCTCCTACAATGAGCAGTTCTTC,CSAFLSLAKSSYNEQFF
TRBV14,NA,NA,TRBJ2-3,TGTGCCAGCAGCCCAAGGACATCTAGCACAGATACGCAGTATTTT,CASSPRTSSTDTQYF
TRBV28,NA,TRBD2,TRBJ2-7,TGTGCCAGCACCCGAGCGGGGAGTAGCTACGAGCAGTACTTC,CASTRAGSSYEQYF
TRBV6-5,few,TRBD1,TRBJ1-5,TGTGCCAGCAGTAACCGGGACAGAGGGCAGCCCCAGCATTTT,CASSNRDRGQPQHF
TRBV7-2,few,NA,TRBJ1-2,TGTGCCAGCAGCTTAGAACTAGGGGTTAGAGAAGATGGCTACACCTTC,CASSLELGVREDGYTF
TRBV12-3/TRBV12-4,few,NA,TRBJ1-1,TGTGCCACCCAAGCGAGGGTTGAGACTGAAGCTTTCTTT,CATQARVETEAFF
TRBV4-3,few,NA,TRBJ2-1,TGCGCCAGCAGCCAATACTCCGGGCCCCCAGATGAGCAGTTCTTC,CASSQYSGPPDEQFF
TRBV7-9,once,NA,TRBJ2-5,TGTGCCAGCAGCATAAACACCGAAGAGACCCAGTACTTC,CASSINTEETQYF
TRBV3-1,once,NA,TRBJ2-1,TGTGCCAGCAGCCAAGAGGCAGGTGGGGGGCACAATGAGCAGTTCTTC,CASSQEAGGGHNEQFF
TRBV7-6,NA,NA,TRBJ2-2,TGTGCCAGCAGCCAAGGACCTTTAACCGGGGAGCTGTTTTTT,CASSQGPLTGELFF
TRBV12-3/TRBV12-4,few,NA,TRBJ1-1,TGTGCCAGCAGTCAACGTGCCAAAGCTTTCTTT,CASSQRAKAFF
TRBV20-1,few,NA,TRBJ1-2,TGCAGTGCCCGCTACAGGGAGAGCTATGGCTACACCTTC,CSARYRESYGYTF
TRBV15,NA,TRBD1,TRBJ1-1,TGTGCCACCAGCAGCGGGACAGCGAGGGTGGCTTTCTTT,CATSSGTARVAFF
TRBV24-1,NA,NA,TRBJ1-2,TGTGCCACCAGTGAGGCAGGTCTTGGCTACACCTTC,CATSEAGLGYTF
TRBV5-1,few,NA,TRBJ2-3,TGCGCCAGCAGCTTTAGGACTCTTGGCACAGATACGCAGTATTTT,CASSFRTLGTDTQYF
TRBV7-6,few,NA,TRBJ1-2,TGTGCCAGCAGCTCCCTCGGGAGTGGCTACACCTTC,CASSSLGSGYTF
TRBV3-1,NA,NA,TRBJ1-3,TGTGCCAGCAGCCAAGGAGGTGGAAACACCATATATTTT,CASSQGGGNTIYF
TRBV9,NA,TRBD1,TRBJ2-2,TGTGCCAGCAGCGCGACTGGGACAGGTACCGGGGAGCTGTTTTTT,CASSATGTGTGELFF
TRBV12-3/TRBV12-4,NA,NA,TRBJ2-2,TGTGCCAGCAGTCCGGGACACCGTCTAATTAACACCGGGGAGCTGTTTTTT,CASSPGHRLINTGELFF